The clone carrying this T cell receptor beta chain was counted once. The authors' processing: Researchers report that nucleated cell counts were estimated from reference gene primer amplification. The repertoire was sequenced with immunoSEQ multiplex PCR; TCRdb's copy has only in-frame clones and lacks some. V, J and clone size are taken as reported in that table, and D and trimming were inferred from the DNA itself. This sample has hundreds of thousands of clones, with approximately 89% found just once. CDR3 size: 12 residues. The V end was cut by 3 bases, the J end by 9 bases, with 12 bases between. This sample stems from a study of blood T cell repertoires in COVID-19. Study overall: Acute and convalescent COVID-19 samples came from the United States, Italy and Spain. The analysed material was cDNA or gDNA that came from T cells, B-cell-depleted T cells, or PBMCs.

During active infection, Seattle patients enrolled and were then monitored through disease. This clonotype originated in a man aged 18 to 35 with COVID-19, enrolled during active disease. Specimen: peripheral blood. The chain is built from TRBV12-3 or TRBV12-4 and TRBJ2-7; no firm D call. The CDR3 here is CASSFAALGQYF. The CDR3 coding sequence is TGTGCCAGCAGTTTCGCCGCTCTCGGGCAGTACTTC.